This T cell receptor (beta chain) was profiled in a study of T cell changes during pregnancy in multiple sclerosis. This clone is labeled medium-sized. Profiled with immunoSEQ multiplex PCR; TCRdb holds only in-frame clones, not every one. The table includes tens of thousands of clones, 85% to 95% detected once. The CDR3 totals 14 residues. The ends were cut back, 0 bases at V and 3 bases at J, with 6 bases in the middle. Germline V gives CDR1 SGHDT, CDR2 YYEEEE. Source: peripheral blood, taken in the third trimester of pregnancy. The rearrangement joins TRBV5-6 to TRBJ2-2; D is undetermined. The sequence came from a female donor in good health, enrolled as a control in a pregnancy study. The CDR3 here is CASSLALDTGELFF. In DNA, the CDR3 is TGTGCCAGCAGCTTGGCGCTAGACACCGGGGAGCTGTTTTTT.